The rows below give T cell receptor beta chains drawn from one sample of a study of blood T cell repertoires in COVID-19. This table comes from immunoSEQ multiplex PCR, and its TCRdb copy is limited to in-frame clones, with some not included. The table shows about 270,000 clones, with under 95% occurring only once. Sequences were obtained from PBMCs or T cells enriched from blood (not recorded which). These receptor sequences come from a woman aged 35 to 49 with acute COVID-19. Each CDR3 is given with its conserved first and last residue. D genes are given only for firm matches. Expanded clones get a size class; other rows say once, few or many, or leave the size out.

j_gene,d_gene,v_gene,len,abundance,CDR3aa,CDR3nt
TRBJ2-1,TRBD1,TRBV7-8,16,-,CASSLQGQSSYNEQFF,TGTGCCAGCAGCCTACAGGGGCAAAGCTCCTACAATGAGCAGTTCTTC
TRBJ2-7,-,TRBV3-1/TRBV3-2,16,-,CASSQFSRSPHYEQYF,TGTGCCAGCAGCCAATTCTCTAGATCCCCACACTACGAGCAGTACTTC
TRBJ2-3,-,TRBV29-1,13,-,CSAEDSHTDTQYF,TGCAGCGCGGAGGACAGCCACACAGATACGCAGTATTTT
TRBJ1-3,TRBD1,TRBV6-5,15,-,CASRPTHRGGNTIYF,TGTGCCAGCAGACCTACCCACAGGGGAGGAAACACCATATATTTT
TRBJ2-3,-,TRBV5-4,13,-,CASSWAGEDTQYF,TGTGCCAGCAGCTGGGCCGGGGAAGATACGCAGTATTTT
TRBJ2-2,TRBD2,TRBV4-2,17,-,CASSQDIAGGRTGELFF,TGTGCCAGCAGCCAAGATATTGCGGGGGGGCGGACCGGGGAGCTGTTTTTT
TRBJ1-4,-,TRBV2,14,once,CASSGGGSNEKLFF,TGTGCCAGCAGTGGGGGAGGCTCTAATGAAAAACTGTTTTTT
TRBJ1-2,-,TRBV5-1,13,-,CASSFGQNYGYTF,TGCGCCAGCAGCTTTGGGCAAAACTATGGCTACACCTTC
TRBJ2-3,-,TRBV24-1,16,-,CATSDFGREGSDTQYF,TGTGCCACCAGTGATTTCGGCCGCGAGGGATCAGATACGCAGTATTTT
TRBJ2-2,-,TRBV25-1,12,-,CASSQNTGELFF,TGTGCCAGCAGTCAAAACACCGGGGAGCTGTTTTTT
TRBJ2-2,TRBD2,TRBV27,16,-,CASSFPLAGEGGELFF,TGTGCCAGCAGTTTTCCCCTAGCGGGAGAGGGCGGGGAGCTGTTTTTT
TRBJ1-2,TRBD1,TRBV2,15,-,CASSPKTGAADGYTF,TGTGCCAGCAGCCCTAAGACAGGGGCCGCGGATGGCTACACCTTC
TRBJ1-2,-,TRBV18,15,-,CASSPPIDNMYGYTF,TGTGCCAGCTCACCACCGATTGATAACATGTATGGCTACACCTTC
TRBJ2-5,TRBD1,TRBV11-3,13,-,CASRLRGLETQYF,TGTGCCAGCCGCCTGAGGGGGCTGGAGACCCAGTACTTC